The T cell receptor beta chain under discussion was sequenced for a study of T cell responses to AZD1222 COVID-19 vaccine. Whole-study context: Second doses that came at about 4 or about 12 weeks were put together. Study findings and constraints: Spike as a whole was targeted by vaccine-associated CD4 TCRs, dominant at 160-218 and 743-854. At baseline, just 6 or 7 AZD1222 recipients tested seropositive.

CDR3 length: 15 residues. V lost 6 bases to trimming and J lost 0 bases, with 14 bases between them. Germline V gene data show CDR1 as LNHDA and CDR2 as SQIVND (reference sequence). Data came from immunoSEQ multiplex PCR; TCRdb stores just in-frame clones and leaves some out. The sample records about 150,000 clones, around 95% being singletons. On this clone itself: As yet, its antigen is unknown.

The chain has TRBV19 and TRBJ1-1; no clear D. The clonotype was recovered from an adult in good health. The starting material was peripheral blood, obtained on day 0 of AZD1222 vaccination. CDR3 sequence (DNA): TGTGCCAGTAGAGCGGCCCCGGGCATGAACACTGAAGCTTTCTTT. Its translation is CASRAAPGMNTEAFF.